These 15 T cell receptor beta chains came from one sample sequenced in a study of T cells in Graves' hyperthyroidism and ophthalmopathy (dated by TCRdb to between 2018 and 2021). Library creation used multiplex PCR. Sequencer: Illumina HiSeq 2000. The TCR beta CDR3 regions were amplified from RNA transcripts. The TCR CDR3 was subjected to a first round of RT-PCR using the HTBI primer set and the Qiagen OneStep RT-PCR kit. TCRdb's own reprocessing of the public reads used fastp at Q25 and MiXCR and kept productive beta chains. Each entry is one CDR3 protein sequence, shown with its most common DNA and genes. In this sample the table shows over 350,000 distinct CDR3 sequences, 11% to 15% of which occur a single time. Together, the top ten hold 25% to 30% of the sample. Sequenced sample: blood. These receptors were obtained from a man aged 50-59 years with Graves' ophthalmopathy.

This clonotype came up many times. This chain connects TRBV20-1 to TRBJ2-7, with D hard to call. From germline, CDR1 is DFQATT and CDR2 SNEGSKA (reference sequence). The ends were cut back, 3 bases at V and 6 bases at J, with 12 bases in the middle. The CDR3 contains 12 residues. The CDR3 spells CSARYLAGEQYF. Here the CDR3 DNA reads TGCAGTGCTAGGTATCTGGCCGGCGAGCAGTACTTC.

This clonotype was counted many times. V gene TRBV7-6 combines with J gene TRBJ2-1; 11 bases align to TRBD2. This CDR3 has 21 residues. The junction had 18 bases not matched to a gene; V was cut back by 5 bases and J by 0 bases. CDR1 and CDR2 (germline): SGHVS, FNYEAQ. The CDR3 nucleotides read TGTGCCAGCAGCCAACCCTGGGGACTAGCGGACGCATCAAGCTCCTACAATGAGCAGTTCTTC. Its translation is CASSQPWGLADASSSYNEQFF.

Points on this clonotype: A read error is possible here, since a much larger clone lies one base away. The conserved phenylalanine or tryptophan normally closing the CDR3 is absent here, so this likely arose from a read error. The chain recombines TRBV3-1 with TRBJ1-1, with D perhaps matching TRBD1 (6 bases). V lost 3 bases and J 1 base, leaving 15 bases between the germline ends. CDR3 length equals 16 residues. Germline lookup yields CDR1 LGHDT and CDR2 YNNKEL (reference sequence). CDR3 DNA sequence: TGTGCCAGCAGCCACCAAGGTGGGACATCGAACACTGAAGCTTTCCTT. Translation: CASSHQGGTSNTEAFL.

Of note for this clonotype: One end of the junction does not line up with germline, which may come from a read error. The chain employs TRBV28 and TRBJ1-1; tentative D call: TRBD1 (5 bases). The CDR3 has 16 residues. Germline loops: CDR1 MDHEN, CDR2 SYDVKM. CDR3 coding DNA: TGTGCCAGCAGTTTTTCAGGGACGACGGTGAACACTAAAGCTTTCTTT. Residues: CASSFSGTTVNTKAFF.

The chain combines TRBV5-1 with TRBJ1-1, with 7 bases identical to TRBD1. Germline lookup yields CDR1 SGHRS and CDR2 YFSETQ. The CDR3 extends over 13 amino acids. J lost 0 bases, V lost 7 bases, and 3 bases had no gene match. The CDR3 nucleotides are TGCGCCAGCTTCGGGACAGTGAACACTGAAGCTTTCTTT. Its translation: CASFGTVNTEAFF.

In this sample, this clonotype turned up a few times. The chain uses TRBV7-2 and TRBJ2-2; 10 bases agree with TRBD1. V trimming: 4 bases; J trimming: 5 bases; junction bases outside the gene matches: 4. The CDR3 is made up of 15 amino acids. The germline gives CDR1 SGHTA, CDR2 FQGNSA. CDR3 nucleotides: TGTGCCAGCAGCTCCCGACAGGGGGCGACCGGGGAGCTGTTTTTT. Translated: CASSSRQGATGELFF.

The rearrangement joins TRBV29-1 to TRBJ2-7; D not certain. Looked up from germline, CDR1 is SQVTM and CDR2 is ANQGSEA. The CDR3 sequence is 13 residues long. V was cut by 6 bases and J by 5 bases, with 17 bases left in between. In DNA form, the CDR3 reads TGCAGCGTAGTACGGGCCTCTAGGAACGAGCAGTACTTC. Translating gives CSVVRASRNEQYF.

This clonotype was seen at least ten times. The gene calls are TRBV11-2 and TRBJ1-1; D possibly corresponds to TRBD1 (6 bases). V dropped 3 bases and J dropped 1 base, with 12 bases sitting between them. The CDR3 loop spans 15 amino acids. Germline values: CDR1 SGHAT, CDR2 FQNNGV. The CDR3 DNA is TGTGCCAGCAGCTTTGGGGGGGCGGGGAACACTGAAGCTTTCTTT. Residues: CASSFGGAGNTEAFF. The whole variable domain, filled in from reference TRBV11-2 and TRBJ1-1, reads EAGVAQSPRYKIIEKRQSVAFWCNPISGHATLYWYQQILGQGPKLLIQFQNNGVVDDSQLPKDRFSAERLKGVDSTLKIQPAKLEDSAVYLCASSFGGAGNTEAFFGQGTRLTVV.

This sequence joins TRBV27 and TRBJ1-3; 8 bases agree with TRBD1. V dropped 6 bases and J dropped 0; count of bases not matched to a gene: 4. There are 15 residues in the CDR3. Germline V CDR1 and CDR2: MNHEY, SMNVEV (reference sequence). The CDR3 DNA sequence: TGTGCCAGCAGGGACAGGGCAGGCTCTGGAAACACCATATATTTT. This codes for CASRDRAGSGNTIYF.

This clonotype was detected a few times. CDR3 residues: CSVGNQQGLEGYTF. Written as DNA, the CDR3 is TGCAGCGTTGGAAATCAACAGGGTCTTGAAGGCTACACCTTC. The chain employs TRBV29-1 and TRBJ1-2; possible D gene TRBD1, 6 bases. Germline CDR1 reads SQVTM; CDR2 reads ANQGSEA. V was shortened by 4 bases and J by 8 bases, with 20 bases between the two germline ends. The CDR3 consists of 14 residues.

This clonotype was recorded at least ten times. The rearrangement links TRBV3-1 to TRBJ2-3; 7 bases fit TRBD2. V lost 6 bases to trimming and J lost 5 bases; unmatched junction nucleotides: 2. Germline V gene data show CDR1 as LGHDT and CDR2 as YNNKEL (reference sequence). The CDR3 is 12 amino acids. This CDR3 reads CASSPGGDTQYF. CDR3 DNA sequence: TGTGCCAGCAGTCCGGGAGGAGATACGCAGTATTTT.

This clonotype was seen ten or more times. The chain has TRBV27 and TRBJ2-1, with 13 bases identical to TRBD2. This CDR3 contains 18 residues. Germline V gene sequence: CDR1 MNHEY, CDR2 SMNVEV (reference sequence). Trimming took 7 bases from V and 4 from J; bases not matched to a gene: 13. DNA of the CDR3: TGTGCCAGCACCGGGACTAGCGGGATCCCAGCGGGTTACAATGAGCAGTTCTTC. The encoded protein is CASTGTSGIPAGYNEQFF.

This clonotype was observed many times. The V and J genes are TRBV6-1 and TRBJ1-1, with D perhaps matching TRBD1 (5 bases). This CDR3 is 14 amino acids long. Germline lookup yields CDR1 MNHNS and CDR2 SASEGT. V was cut by 7 bases and J by 4 bases, with 16 bases left in between. This CDR3 reads CASTQGTFSTEAFF. As DNA, the CDR3 is TGTGCCAGCACCCAGGGCACGTTCTCCACTGAAGCTTTCTTT.

There are a few counts of this clonotype. The chain links TRBV28 to TRBJ2-3; 8 positions match TRBD1. The germline gives CDR1 MDHEN, CDR2 SYDVKM. The length of the CDR3 is 16 residues. The V and J ends lost 4 bases and 1 base, in that order; junction bases with no gene match: 7. The CDR3, as DNA: TGTGCCAGCAGTTCTTCCGGGACAGGCCGCACAGATACGCAGTATTTT. This encodes CASSSSGTGRTDTQYF. Full variable domain (missing parts from reference TRBV28 and TRBJ2-3): DVKVTQSSRYLVKRTGEKVFLECVQDMDHENMFWYRQDPGLGLRLIYFSYDVKMKEKGDIPEGYSVSREKKERFSLILESASTNQTSMYLCASSSSGTGRTDTQYFGPGTRLTVL.

This clonotype was seen a few times. The gene calls are TRBV9 and TRBJ2-5; D possibly matches TRBD1 or TRBD2 (5 bases each). CDR1 is SGDLS, CDR2 YYNGEE, per germline. V dropped 3 bases and J dropped 1 base, with 13 bases sitting between them. This CDR3 is built from 15 residues. The CDR3 reads CASSDSLGTQETQYF. CDR3 coding DNA: TGTGCCAGCAGCGATTCCCTAGGGACCCAAGAGACCCAGTACTTC.